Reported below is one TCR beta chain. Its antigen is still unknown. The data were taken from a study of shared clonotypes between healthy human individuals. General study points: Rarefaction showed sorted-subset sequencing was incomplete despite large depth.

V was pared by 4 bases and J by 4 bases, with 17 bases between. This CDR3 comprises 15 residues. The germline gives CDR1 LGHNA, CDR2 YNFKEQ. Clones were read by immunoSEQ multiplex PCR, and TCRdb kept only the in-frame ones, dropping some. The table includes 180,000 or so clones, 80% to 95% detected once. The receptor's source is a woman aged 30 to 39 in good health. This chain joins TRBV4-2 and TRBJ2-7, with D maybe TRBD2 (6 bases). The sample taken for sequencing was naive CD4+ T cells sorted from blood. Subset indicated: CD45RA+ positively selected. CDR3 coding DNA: TGTGCCAGCAGCCCACGGGACTCTGTATTTTACGAGCAGTACTTC. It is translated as CASSPRDSVFYEQYF.